The clone carrying this TCR beta chain has only one observation. Germline assignment: CDR1 LNHDA and CDR2 SQIVND (reference sequence). The CDR3 extends over 13 amino acids. The V gene end was trimmed by 7 bases and the J gene end by 5 bases; junction bases not matched to a gene: 7. This specimen comes from a study of blood T cell repertoires in COVID-19. Sequenced by immunoSEQ multiplex PCR; TCRdb stores in-frame clones only, minus some. The table includes approximately 150,000 clones, roughly 90% detected once. The sequenced material came from peripheral blood. This TCR was sampled from a man in his 70s with active COVID-19. This chain joins TRBV19 and TRBJ1-1; TRBD1 aligns across 7 bases. Here the CDR3 DNA reads TGTGCCAGTACCGAGGGGGCGAGGACTGAAGCTTTCTTT. Its protein product is CASTEGARTEAFF.